This is a list of T cell receptor beta chains from one sample in a study of Graves' ophthalmopathy and Graves' hyperthyroidism. TCRdb passed the multiplex PCR reads through MiXCR, listing each CDR3 protein once. The data contain a few hundred thousand distinct CDR3 sequences, about 15% of them singletons. Sequencing input: peripheral blood. These TCRs come from an adult woman with stable Graves' hyperthyroidism. The CDR3 runs from the conserved cysteine through the conserved F or W. Each record gives: J gene, CDR3 length, V gene, clone size, D gene, CDR3 protein, CDR3 DNA. The D gene is left open where the match is weak. Size values are once, few and many counts, or a class for expanded clones, and some rows have none.

>TRBJ1-1|15|TRBV9|NA|NA
CASSVESGSGTEAFF
TGTGCCAGCAGCGTAGAATCGGGCAGCGGCACTGAAGCTTTCTTT
>TRBJ2-7|14|TRBV2|many|TRBD1
CASSRQGARLEQYF
TGTGCCAGCAGTAGACAGGGGGCGCGTCTCGAGCAGTACTTC
>TRBJ2-2|16|TRBV6-4|many|NA
CASSLMGLGNTGELFF
TGTGCCAGCAGCCTGATGGGCCTTGGGAACACCGGGGAGCTGTTTTTT
>TRBJ2-7|14|TRBV6-2/TRBV6-3|NA|NA
CASSSPVSAYDQYF
TGTGCCAGCAGTTCACCCGTCAGCGCCTACGATCAGTACTTC
>TRBJ2-2|16|TRBV6-1|few|TRBD2
CASSRGLAGAHGELFF
TGTGCCAGCAGTCGAGGACTAGCGGGAGCCCACGGGGAGCTGTTTTTT
>TRBJ2-7|13|TRBV6-2/TRBV6-3|many|NA
CASRRVGNYEQYF
TGTGCCAGCAGACGGGTCGGCAACTACGAGCAGTACTTC
>TRBJ2-2|18|TRBV2|many|TRBD2
CASRNKTGTSGRAGELFF
TGTGCCAGCAGGAATAAGACCGGGACTAGCGGGAGAGCCGGGGAGCTGTTTTTT
>TRBJ2-7|16|TRBV7-9|many|NA
CASRPSGAVSSYEQYF
TGTGCCAGCAGGCCTTCCGGGGCGGTGAGCTCCTACGAGCAGTACTTC
>TRBJ2-7|13|TRBV6-1|many|NA
CASSAGAHYEQYF
TGTGCCAGCAGTGCGGGAGCCCACTACGAGCAGTACTTC
>TRBJ2-7|14|TRBV18|NA|NA
CASSPLVSSYEQYF
TGTGCCAGCTCACCACTGGTGAGTTCCTACGAGCAGTACTTC
>TRBJ2-6|16|TRBV20-1|many|TRBD1
CSAIRRQGTGANVLTF
TGCAGTGCTATTCGGAGACAGGGGACTGGGGCCAACGTCCTGACTTTC
>TRBJ1-1|13|TRBV7-9|many|NA
CASSLAGTPEAFF
TGTGCCAGCAGCTTAGCGGGCACGCCTGAAGCTTTCTTT
>TRBJ1-2|15|TRBV6-1|NA|NA
CASSGSLGVENGYTF
TGTGCCAGCAGCGGCTCCCTGGGGGTGGAGAATGGCTACACCTTC
>TRBJ1-5|15|TRBV12-3/TRBV12-4|many|NA
CASSLKGASNQPQHF
TGTGCCAGCAGTTTAAAAGGGGCTAGCAATCAGCCCCAGCATTTT
>TRBJ1-6|15|TRBV5-1|many|TRBD1
CASSSSGTANSPLHF
TGCGCCAGCAGCTCCTCCGGGACAGCTAATTCACCCCTCCACTTT
>TRBJ2-7|17|TRBV24-1|NA|TRBD1
CATSDPARGGQGYEQYF
TGTGCCACCAGTGATCCCGCCCGAGGGGGACAGGGCTACGAGCAGTACTTC
>TRBJ2-7|14|TRBV2|many|NA
CASSESGTPNEQYF
TGTGCCAGCAGTGAATCAGGGACACCGAACGAGCAGTACTTC
>TRBJ2-7|14|TRBV28|many|NA
CASSPRQGPYEQYF
TGTGCCAGCAGTCCCCGGCAGGGGCCCTACGAGCAGTACTTC
>TRBJ2-7|11|TRBV5-1|few|NA
CASTDRNEQYF
TGCGCCAGCACCGACCGAAACGAGCAGTACTTC
>TRBJ2-7|17|TRBV11-2|once|NA
CASSLGGWSTRSYEQYF
TGTGCCAGCAGCTTAGGGGGCTGGTCGACTAGGTCCTACGAGCAGTACTTC
>TRBJ1-2|15|TRBV9|many|NA
CASSYADSVNYGYTF
TGTGCCAGCAGCTATGCGGACAGTGTTAACTATGGCTACACCTTC
>TRBJ2-5|17|TRBV18|few|NA
CASSLWDKTLYQETQYF
TGTGCCAGCTCGCTCTGGGACAAGACACTGTACCAAGAGACCCAGTACTTC
>TRBJ2-7|15|TRBV5-1|few|NA
CASSPSLLGNHEQYF
TGCGCCAGCAGCCCCTCCCTCCTTGGAAATCACGAGCAGTACTTC
>TRBJ2-5|14|TRBV27|many|NA
CASSLFLTDGTQYF
TGTGCCAGCAGTTTATTTTTGACAGACGGGACCCAGTACTTC
>TRBJ2-5|14|TRBV6-5|many|NA
CASSYESARETQYF
TGTGCCAGCAGTTACGAGTCCGCTAGGGAGACCCAGTACTTC
>TRBJ1-1|14|TRBV10-3|many|TRBD1
CATARQGENTEAFF
TGTGCCACCGCTCGACAGGGGGAGAACACTGAAGCTTTCTTT
>TRBJ2-5|15|TRBV6-2/TRBV6-3|many|NA
CASSSGYGGQETQYF
TGTGCCAGCAGTTCGGGTTACGGGGGACAAGAGACCCAGTACTTC
>TRBJ2-1|15|TRBV6-2/TRBV6-3|NA|TRBD2
CASQVSAGGRNEQFF
TGTGCCAGCCAAGTCTCGGCGGGAGGGAGGAATGAGCAGTTCTTC
>TRBJ1-2|15|TRBV5-1|few|TRBD1
CASSSRQGANYGYTF
TGCGCCAGCAGCTCTAGACAGGGTGCCAACTATGGCTACACCTTC
>TRBJ2-7|13|TRBV27|many|NA
CASSSTPTREQYF
TGTGCCAGCAGTTCTACTCCTACCAGGGAGCAGTACTTC
>TRBJ2-2|11|TRBV24-1|many|NA
CATSETGELFF
TGTGCCACCAGTGAAACCGGGGAGCTGTTTTTT
>TRBJ2-7|13|TRBV6-1|many|TRBD2
CASMEAGAYEQYF
TGTGCCAGCATGGAGGCGGGAGCCTACGAGCAGTACTTC